The 15 T cell receptor beta chains presented below share a single source sample, sequenced in a study of CD4 T cells in relation to SARS-CoV-2 and coronaviruses. These TCRs are of unknown antigen specificity. Clones were sequenced by immunoSEQ multiplex PCR, and TCRdb holds only the in-frame ones, with some missing. The sample consists of nearly 30,000 clones, over 60% of them appearing once. CD4+ T cells from unexposed donors were obtained before the COVID-19 pandemic (2011-2018). CD4+ T cells were isolated from the cells after more than 8 days of culture. What was sequenced was CD4+ T cells from PBMCs, cultured in vitro. These receptors came from a human donor in good health.

The rearrangement joins TRBV7-9 to TRBJ1-5, with D possibly being TRBD1 (6 bases). The length of the CDR3 is 13 residues. Germline V lookup: CDR1 SEHNR, CDR2 FQNEAQ (reference sequence). Trimming took 5 bases from V and 7 from J, leaving 12 bases between them. CDR3 bases: TGTGCCAGCAGCAATTACAGGGACCAGCCCCAGCATTTT. It encodes CASSNYRDQPQHF.

This chain connects TRBV5-6 to TRBJ2-5; no firm D call. Germline values: CDR1 SGHDT, CDR2 YYEEEE. Between the trimmed V and J ends, which lost 2 bases and 4 bases, there was a span of 12 bases. This CDR3 is 14 amino acids long. The CDR3 loop reads CASSLQHMRETQYF. CDR3 DNA: TGTGCCAGCAGCTTACAACACATGCGAGAGACCCAGTACTTC.

The CDR3 nucleotides are TGTGCCAGCTCCCCAAGACTCTATCAGCCCCAGCATTTT. Translation: CASSPRLYQPQHF. V gene TRBV18 combines with J gene TRBJ1-5; D gene unclear. V was cut by 6 bases and J by 5 bases, with 11 bases left in between. The germline V gene encodes CDR1 KGHSH and CDR2 LQKENI. The CDR3 runs 13 residues.

Comment on this clone: At the DNA level, this CDR3 is encoded by other sequences in the same sample as well. The chain employs TRBV6-6 and TRBJ1-3; D call uncertain. CDR3 length: 16 amino acids. From germline, CDR1 is MNHNY and CDR2 SVGAGI (reference sequence). V lost 5 bases and J lost 0, with 14 bases in between. In DNA, the CDR3 is TGTGCCAGCAGTCGGTTTGACCCAAGCTCTGGAAACACCATATATTTT. It encodes CASSRFDPSSGNTIYF.

The chain carries TRBV7-9 and TRBJ2-3; D call uncertain. CDR3 length equals 14 residues. Germline loops: CDR1 SEHNR, CDR2 FQNEAQ (reference sequence). V was shortened by 1 base and J by 1 base, with 6 bases between the two germline ends. DNA of the CDR3: TGTGCCAGCAGCTTAGTCTCAGGCACAGATACGCAGTATTTT. The encoded protein is CASSLVSGTDTQYF.

This clone occurred a few times. This chain links TRBV7-9 with TRBJ2-7; TRBD1 matches at 9 bases. From germline, CDR1 is SEHNR and CDR2 FQNEAQ (reference sequence). The CDR3 covers 16 residues. The J segment lost 2 bases and the V segment lost 5 bases, leaving 10 bases of the junction unmatched. Here the CDR3 reads CASSQSRDRATYEQYF. CDR3 coding DNA: TGTGCCAGCAGCCAAAGTCGGGACAGGGCCACCTACGAGCAGTACTTC. Drawing the rest from reference TRBV7-9 and TRBJ2-7, the complete variable domain is DTGVSQNPRHKITKRGQNVTFRCDPISEHNRLYWYRQTLGQGPEFLTYFQNEAQLEKSRLLSDRFSAERPKGSFSTLEIQRTEQGDSAMYLCASSQSRDRATYEQYFGPGTRLTVT.

V and J are TRBV6-2 or TRBV6-3 and TRBJ2-3; 13 bases align to TRBD2. Germline V lookup: CDR1 MNHEY, CDR2 SVGEGT. J gave up 8 bases and V 2 bases, and 7 bases lay outside the gene matches. CDR3 length: 16 residues. This chain's CDR3 is CASSYGTSGTIATQYF. The DNA for the CDR3 is TGTGCCAGCAGTTACGGGACTAGCGGGACTATCGCTACGCAGTATTTT.

The V call is TRBV5-1, the J call TRBJ1-3; perhaps TRBD1 as D (5 bases). Trimming removed 4 bases at V and 2 bases at J, with 10 bases between. Germline lookup yields CDR1 SGHRS and CDR2 YFSETQ. The CDR3 loop spans 14 amino acids. CDR3 sequence reads: CASSVGLAGNTIYF. CDR3 in DNA: TGCGCCAGCAGCGTGGGGCTCGCTGGAAACACCATATATTTT.

This clone was seen only a few times. The chain links TRBV9 to TRBJ1-1; D not resolved. This CDR3 comprises 16 residues. Germline CDR1 is SGDLS and CDR2 is YYNGEE. With 0 bases removed from V and 1 base from J, the gap between germline ends came to 13 bases. CDR3 bases: TGTGCCAGCAGCGTAGGCGACCCGACCGGGAACACTGAAGCTTTCTTT. Its translation is CASSVGDPTGNTEAFF.

This clone was seen once. The rearrangement joins TRBV18 to TRBJ2-1, with TRBD2 matching over 7 bases. There are 15 residues in the CDR3. The germline gives CDR1 KGHSH, CDR2 LQKENI. J gave up 2 bases and V 3 bases, and 4 bases lay outside the gene matches. The CDR3 reads CASSPFGLAYNEQFF. The CDR3 region has the DNA TGTGCCAGCTCACCGTTCGGACTAGCCTACAATGAGCAGTTCTTC.

To note about this clone: Other DNA sequences in this specimen translate into the identical CDR3. The chain joins TRBV11-2 to TRBJ2-7; weak D call: TRBD2 (5 bases). Germline loops: CDR1 SGHAT, CDR2 FQNNGV. This CDR3 has 12 residues. Between the trimmed V and J ends, which lost 3 bases and 6 bases, there was a span of 9 bases. CDR3 coding DNA: TGTGCCAGCAGCTTGTCAGGAGGCGAGCAGTACTTC. It specifies CASSLSGGEQYF.

This clone was found a few times. V is TRBV2 and J is TRBJ2-7, with D perhaps TRBD1 (6 bases). The germline V gene has CDR1 SNHLY and CDR2 FYNNEI. V lost 7 bases and J lost 4, with 17 bases in between. CDR3 size: 14 residues. CDR3 nucleotides: TGTGCCAGCACCATCCTTTTCCAGGGGTACGAGCAGTACTTC. Protein product: CASTILFQGYEQYF.

This chain links TRBV7-2 with TRBJ1-1, with unresolved D. V lost 6 bases to trimming and J lost 5 bases, with 16 bases between them. The germline CDR1 and CDR2 sequences are SGHTA and FQGNSA. The length of the CDR3 is 14 residues. The CDR3 here is CASSSGLVWTEAFF. CDR3 sequence (DNA): TGTGCCAGCAGTTCCGGACTGGTTTGGACTGAAGCTTTCTTT.

V and J are TRBV6-2 or TRBV6-3 and TRBJ2-2, with D perhaps matching TRBD1 (6 bases). This CDR3 comprises 13 residues. Germline V gene data show CDR1 as MNHEY and CDR2 as SVGEGT. Trimming removed 4 bases from V and 13 bases from J, with 16 bases in between. CDR3 nucleotides: TGTGCCAGCAGTTTTCCGGGGACATTTGTGCTGTTTTTT. It codes for CASSFPGTFVLFF.

The chain uses TRBV7-2 and TRBJ1-6; D is ambiguous. This CDR3 is built from 14 residues. Germline V gene lookup returns CDR1 SGHTA and CDR2 FQGNSA. The V end was cut by 4 bases, the J end by 9 bases, with 13 bases between. CDR3 sequence: CASSSGLTGSPLHF. CDR3 DNA: TGTGCCAGCAGCTCAGGACTTACCGGTTCACCCCTCCACTTT.